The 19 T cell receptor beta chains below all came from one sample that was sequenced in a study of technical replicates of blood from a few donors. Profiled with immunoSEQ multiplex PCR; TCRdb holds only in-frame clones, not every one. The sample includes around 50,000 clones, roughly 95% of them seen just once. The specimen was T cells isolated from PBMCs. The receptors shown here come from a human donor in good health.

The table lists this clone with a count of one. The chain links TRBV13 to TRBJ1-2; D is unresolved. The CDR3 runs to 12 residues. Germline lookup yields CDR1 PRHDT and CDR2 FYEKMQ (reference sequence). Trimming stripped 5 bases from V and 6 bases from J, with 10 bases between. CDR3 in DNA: TGTGCCAGCAGCGCCGACTTCGATGGCTACACCTTC. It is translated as CASSADFDGYTF. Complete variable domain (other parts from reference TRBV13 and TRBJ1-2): AAGVIQSPRHLIKEKRETATLKCYPIPRHDTVYWYQQGPGQDPQFLISFYEKMQSDKGSIPDRFSAQQFSDYHSELNMSSLELGDSALYFCASSADFDGYTFGSGTRLTVV.

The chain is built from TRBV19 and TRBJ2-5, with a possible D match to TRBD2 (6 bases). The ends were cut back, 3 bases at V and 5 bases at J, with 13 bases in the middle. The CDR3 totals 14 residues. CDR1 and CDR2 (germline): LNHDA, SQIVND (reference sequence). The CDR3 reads CASSMGSGWETQYF. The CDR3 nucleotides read TGTGCCAGTAGTATGGGAAGCGGGTGGGAGACCCAGTACTTC. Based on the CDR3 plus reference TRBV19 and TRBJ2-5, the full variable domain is DGGITQSPKYLFRKEGQNVTLSCEQNLNHDAMYWYRQDPGQGLRLIYYSQIVNDFQKGDIAEGYSVSREKKESFPLTVTSAQKNPTAFYLCASSMGSGWETQYFGPGTRLLVL.

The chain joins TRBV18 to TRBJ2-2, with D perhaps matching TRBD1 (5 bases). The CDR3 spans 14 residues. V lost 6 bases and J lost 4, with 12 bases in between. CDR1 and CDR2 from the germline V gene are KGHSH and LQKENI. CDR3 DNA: TGTGCCAGCTCCTCTGACAGCCTCACCGGGGAGCTGTTTTTT. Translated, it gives CASSSDSLTGELFF.

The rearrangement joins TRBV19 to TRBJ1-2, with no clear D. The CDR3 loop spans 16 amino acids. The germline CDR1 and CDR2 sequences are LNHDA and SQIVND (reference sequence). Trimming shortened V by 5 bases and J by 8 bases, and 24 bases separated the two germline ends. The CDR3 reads CASSPPQQTPSGGYTF. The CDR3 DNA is TGTGCCAGTAGTCCGCCGCAGCAAACACCCTCGGGGGGCTACACCTTC.

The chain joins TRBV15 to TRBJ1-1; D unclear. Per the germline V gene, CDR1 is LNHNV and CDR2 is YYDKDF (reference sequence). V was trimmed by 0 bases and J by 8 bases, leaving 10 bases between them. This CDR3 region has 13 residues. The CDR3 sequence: CATSRDRLAEAFF. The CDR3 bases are TGTGCCACCAGCAGAGACAGGTTGGCGGAAGCTTTCTTT.

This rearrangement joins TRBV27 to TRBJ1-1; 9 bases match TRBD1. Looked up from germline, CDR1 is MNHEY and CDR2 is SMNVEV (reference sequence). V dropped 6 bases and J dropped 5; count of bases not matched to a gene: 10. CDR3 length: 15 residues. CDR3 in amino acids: CASSLGGQGLTEAFF. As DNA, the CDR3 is TGTGCCAGCAGCCTGGGGGGACAGGGACTAACTGAAGCTTTCTTT.

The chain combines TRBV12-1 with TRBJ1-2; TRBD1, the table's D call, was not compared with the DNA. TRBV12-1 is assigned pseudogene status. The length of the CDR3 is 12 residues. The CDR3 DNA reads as TGTGCCAGCAGCTTTTGCTTGGGCTGCTACACCTTC. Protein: CASSFCLGCYTF.

This chain's CDR3 is CASSVRGTNEKLFF. The CDR3 nucleotides read TGTGCCAGCAGTGTAAGGGGGACTAATGAAAAACTGTTTTTT. The chain is built from TRBV6-1 and TRBJ1-4, with D tentatively TRBD1 (6 bases). The length of the CDR3 is 14 residues. Germline CDR1 and CDR2: MNHNS and SASEGT. The V end was cut by 4 bases, the J end by 2 bases, with 8 bases between.

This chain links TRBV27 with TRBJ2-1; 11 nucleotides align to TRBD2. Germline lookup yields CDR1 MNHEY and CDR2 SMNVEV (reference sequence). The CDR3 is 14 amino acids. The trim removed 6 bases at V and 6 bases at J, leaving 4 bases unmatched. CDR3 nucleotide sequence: TGTGCCAGCAGACTAGCGGGAGTCGTCAATGAGCAGTTCTTC. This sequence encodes CASRLAGVVNEQFF.

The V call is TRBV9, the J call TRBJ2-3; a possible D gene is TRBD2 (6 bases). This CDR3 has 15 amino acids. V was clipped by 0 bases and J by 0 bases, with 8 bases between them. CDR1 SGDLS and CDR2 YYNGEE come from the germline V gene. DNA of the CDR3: TGTGCCAGCAGCGTAGTGGGACTGAGCACAGATACGCAGTATTTT. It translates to CASSVVGLSTDTQYF.

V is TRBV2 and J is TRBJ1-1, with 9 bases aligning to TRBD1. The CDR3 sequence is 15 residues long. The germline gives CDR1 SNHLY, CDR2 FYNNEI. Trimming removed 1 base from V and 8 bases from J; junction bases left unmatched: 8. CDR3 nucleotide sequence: TGTGCCAGCAGTGAAGTAGGACAGGGGAAGGAGGAAGCTTTCTTT. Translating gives CASSEVGQGKEEAFF. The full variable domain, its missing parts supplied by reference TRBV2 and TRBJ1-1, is EPEVTQTPSHQVTQMGQEVILRCVPISNHLYFYWYRQILGQKVEFLVSFYNNEISEKSEIFDDQFSVERPDGSNFTLKIRSTKLEDSAMYFCASSEVGQGKEEAFFGQGTRLTVV.

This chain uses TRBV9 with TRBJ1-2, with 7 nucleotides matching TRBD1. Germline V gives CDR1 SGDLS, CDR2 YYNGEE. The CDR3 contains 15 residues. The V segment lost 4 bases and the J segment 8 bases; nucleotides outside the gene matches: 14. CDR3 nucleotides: TGTGCCAGCAGCCCCGGACAGGAACTTTACGGAGGCTACACCTTC. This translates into CASSPGQELYGGYTF.

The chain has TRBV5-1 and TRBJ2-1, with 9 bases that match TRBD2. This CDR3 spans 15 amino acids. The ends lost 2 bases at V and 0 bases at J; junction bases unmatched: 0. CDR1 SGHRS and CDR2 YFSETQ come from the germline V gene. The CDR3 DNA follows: TGCGCCAGCAGCTTTAGCGGGAGCTCCTACAATGAGCAGTTCTTC. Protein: CASSFSGSSYNEQFF.

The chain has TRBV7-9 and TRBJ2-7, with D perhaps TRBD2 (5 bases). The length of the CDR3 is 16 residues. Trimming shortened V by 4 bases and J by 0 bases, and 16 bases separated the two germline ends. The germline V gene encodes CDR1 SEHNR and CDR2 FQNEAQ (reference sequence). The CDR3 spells CASSWGEEQNSYEQYF. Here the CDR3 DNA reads TGTGCCAGCAGCTGGGGAGAAGAGCAAAACTCCTACGAGCAGTACTTC.

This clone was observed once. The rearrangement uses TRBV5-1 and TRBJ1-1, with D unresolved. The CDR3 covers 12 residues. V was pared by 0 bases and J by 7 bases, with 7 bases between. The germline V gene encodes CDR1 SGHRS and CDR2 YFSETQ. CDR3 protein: CASSLVMSEAFF. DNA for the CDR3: TGCGCCAGCAGCTTGGTAATGAGTGAAGCTTTCTTT.

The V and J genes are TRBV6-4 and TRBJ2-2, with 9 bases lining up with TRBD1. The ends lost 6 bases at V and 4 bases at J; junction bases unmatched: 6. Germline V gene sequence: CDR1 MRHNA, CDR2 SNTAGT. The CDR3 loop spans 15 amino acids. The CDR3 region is CASRGTGRSTGELFF. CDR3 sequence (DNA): TGTGCCAGCAGAGGGACAGGGAGAAGCACCGGGGAGCTGTTTTTT.

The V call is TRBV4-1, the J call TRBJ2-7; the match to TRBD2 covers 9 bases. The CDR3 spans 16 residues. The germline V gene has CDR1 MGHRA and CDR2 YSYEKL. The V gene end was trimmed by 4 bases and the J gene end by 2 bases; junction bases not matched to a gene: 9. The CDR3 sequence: CASSPMAIAGAYEQYF. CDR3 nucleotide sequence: TGCGCCAGCAGCCCCATGGCGATAGCGGGAGCCTACGAGCAGTACTTC.

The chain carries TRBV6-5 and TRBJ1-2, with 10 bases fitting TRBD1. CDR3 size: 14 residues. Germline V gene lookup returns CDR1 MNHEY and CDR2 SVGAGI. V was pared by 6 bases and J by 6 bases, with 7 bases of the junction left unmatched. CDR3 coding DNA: TGTGCCAGCAGAGCCCGGGACAGGGGCCATGGCTACACCTTC. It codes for CASRARDRGHGYTF.

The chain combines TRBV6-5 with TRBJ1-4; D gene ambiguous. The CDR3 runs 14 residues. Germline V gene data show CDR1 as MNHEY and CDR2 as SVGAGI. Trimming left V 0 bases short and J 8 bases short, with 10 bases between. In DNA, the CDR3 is TGTGCCAGCAGTTACTCTCTCGCTCGGGAAAAACTGTTTTTT. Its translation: CASSYSLAREKLFF.